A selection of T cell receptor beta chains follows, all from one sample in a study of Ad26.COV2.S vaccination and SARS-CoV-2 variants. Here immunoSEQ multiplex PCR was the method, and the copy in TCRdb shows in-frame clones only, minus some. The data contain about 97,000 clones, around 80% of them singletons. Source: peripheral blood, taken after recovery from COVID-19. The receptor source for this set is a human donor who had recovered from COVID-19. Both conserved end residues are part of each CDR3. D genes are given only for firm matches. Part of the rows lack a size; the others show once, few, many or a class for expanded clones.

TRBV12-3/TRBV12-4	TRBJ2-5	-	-	TGTGCCAGCAGTTTGGGCAGGGAAGAGACCCAGTACTTC	CASSLGREETQYF
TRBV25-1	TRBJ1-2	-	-	TGTGCCAGCAGTGAAGGGACGGGATTCTATGGCTACACCTTC	CASSEGTGFYGYTF
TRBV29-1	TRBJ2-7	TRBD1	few	TGCAGCGTACAGGGACAGGGTAACTACGAGCAGTACTTC	CSVQGQGNYEQYF
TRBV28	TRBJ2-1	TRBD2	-	TGTGCCAGCCGCCCCGGGGGGTATTCGACCGGGGCCGGAGGGCGGTACAATGAGCAGTTCTTC	CASRPGGYSTGAGGRYNEQFF
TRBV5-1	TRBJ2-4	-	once	TGCGCCAGCAGCTTGGGGCTAGATGGCATTCAGTACTTC	CASSLGLDGIQYF
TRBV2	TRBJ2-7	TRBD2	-	TGTGCCAGCTTGGGGGGGGTCTCCTCCAGGGAGCAGTACTTC	CASLGGVSSREQYF
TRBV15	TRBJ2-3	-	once	TGTGCCACCAGCAGAGAGAGGCCACCGAGCACAGATACGCAGTATTTT	CATSRERPPSTDTQYF
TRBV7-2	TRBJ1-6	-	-	TGTGCCAGCAGTTTCGGACAGACTCTCCACTTT	CASSFGQTLHF
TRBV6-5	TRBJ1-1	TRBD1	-	TGTGCCAGCAGTTACCGGGACAGTGAAGCTTTCTTT	CASSYRDSEAFF
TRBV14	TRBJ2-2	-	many	TGTGCCAGCAGCCAAGATCCGAACACCGGGGAGCTGTTTTTT	CASSQDPNTGELFF
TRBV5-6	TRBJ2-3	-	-	TGTGCCAGCAGCCTGGGGACTTTCACAGATACGCAGTATTTT	CASSLGTFTDTQYF
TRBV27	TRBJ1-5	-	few	TGTGCCAGCAGTTCAGCCACGGGGCAGCCCCAGCATTTT	CASSSATGQPQHF
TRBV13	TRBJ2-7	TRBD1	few	TGTGCCAGCAGCTTGGACAGGGAGCAGTACTTC	CASSLDREQYF
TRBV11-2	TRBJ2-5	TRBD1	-	TGTGCCAGCAGTTCGGACAGGGAGACCCAGTACTTC	CASSSDRETQYF
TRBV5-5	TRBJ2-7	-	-	TGTGCCAGCAGCTTGGCCCGGGTCGGGCACTCGGGAGAGCAGTACTTC	CASSLARVGHSGEQYF
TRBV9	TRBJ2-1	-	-	TGTGCCAGCAGCGCCACACACACAAATGAGCAGTTCTTC	CASSATHTNEQFF
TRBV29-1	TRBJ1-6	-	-	TGCAGCGGACAACAGGCTCCAAATTCACCCCTCCACTTT	CSGQQAPNSPLHF
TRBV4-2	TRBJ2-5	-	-	TGTGCCAGCAGCCCCCTTGGGGGAGAGACCCAGTACTTC	CASSPLGGETQYF
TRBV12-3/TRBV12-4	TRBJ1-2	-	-	TGTGCCAGCAGGGACCCAGGGGACTATGGCTACACCTTC	CASRDPGDYGYTF
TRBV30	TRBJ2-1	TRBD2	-	TGTGCCTGGAGTCGGGGACTAGCGGGGAAGCAGTTCTTC	CAWSRGLAGKQFF
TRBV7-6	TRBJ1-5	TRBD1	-	TGTGCCAGCAGCGAGACAGGGCTAGGAGGGAATCAGCCCCAGCATTTT	CASSETGLGGNQPQHF
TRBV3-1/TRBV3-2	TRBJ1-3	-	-	TGTGCCAGCAGCCAACAGGTAGCTGGAAACACCATATATTTT	CASSQQVAGNTIYF
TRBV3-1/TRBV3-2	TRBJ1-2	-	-	TGTGCCAGCAGCTCACAGGGCGACTATGGCTACACCTTC	CASSSQGDYGYTF
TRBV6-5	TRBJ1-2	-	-	TGTGCCAGCAACGCACAGGGAAAGGGTGGCTACACCTTC	CASNAQGKGGYTF
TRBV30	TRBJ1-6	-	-	TGTGCCTGGGCCGGGTCACATTCACCCCTCCACTTT	CAWAGSHSPLHF
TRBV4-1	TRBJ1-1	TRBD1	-	TGCGCCAGCAGCCCCGACAGGGTTAACACTGAAGCTTTCTTT	CASSPDRVNTEAFF
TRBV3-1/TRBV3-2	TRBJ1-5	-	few	TGTGCCAGCAGCCAAGGGGTCGGAAGGGGCAATCAGCCCCAGCATTTT	CASSQGVGRGNQPQHF
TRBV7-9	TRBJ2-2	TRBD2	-	TGTGCCAGCAGGGGCGGAGCGGGGGGGCTCTACACCGGGGAGCTGTTTTTT	CASRGGAGGLYTGELFF